This is a list of T cell receptor beta chains from one sample in a study of tumor and adjacent non-tumor tissue in lung cancer. One entry per CDR3 protein results from TCRdb running MiXCR on the multiplex PCR reads. There are 47,000 or so distinct CDR3 sequences in the sample; around 67% occur only once, and roughly 31% lies in the top ten. The sequenced sample consisted of distant non-tumor lung tissue. These receptors were obtained from a woman in her sixties or seventies with non-small cell lung cancer. The CDR3 runs from the conserved cysteine through the conserved F or W. A D gene is named only where the DNA matches it firmly. The listing skips clone size in some rows; elsewhere it reads once, few, many or a size class.

D gene	clone size	V gene	J gene	CDR3 DNA	CDR3 protein
-	-	TRBV11-3	TRBJ2-1	TGTGCCAGCAGCTGCGGGTCAGGGGACAATGAGCAGTTCTTC	CASSCGSGDNEQFF
TRBD1	once	TRBV12-3/TRBV12-4	TRBJ2-5	TGTGCCAGCAGAAAACAGGGGGCTTCAGAGCCTCAGTACTTC	CASRKQGASEPQYF
-	-	TRBV29-1	TRBJ2-5	TGCAGCGTTGATCTCGTTAGAGGAGGTTTGGAGGCCCAGTACTTC	CSVDLVRGGLEAQYF
-	-	TRBV5-4	TRBJ2-1	TGTGCCAGCGGTTTGGTCAGTGAGCAGTTCTTC	CASGLVSEQFF
TRBD2	many	TRBV20-1	TRBJ2-5	TGCAGTGGCCAGTTGGCGGGAGAGGTGTGGGAGACCCAGTACTTC	CSGQLAGEVWETQYF
-	once	TRBV11-3	TRBJ2-2	TGTGTCAGCAGCCCCCATCAATCGATATCGAACGCCGGGGATCTGTTTTTT	CVSSPHQSISNAGDLFF
-	-	TRBV10-3	TRBJ1-1	TGTGCCATCAGTGGGAAGAAGGGGGGAATGAACACTGAAGCTTTCTTT	CAISGKKGGMNTEAFF
TRBD2	-	TRBV11-1	TRBJ2-1	TGTGCTAGCAACTTAGCCATAGCGGGCCTGTACAATGAGCAGTTCTTC	CASNLAIAGLYNEQFF
-	many	TRBV6-6	TRBJ2-3	TGTGCCAGCAGTTACTGGGGAGAGAGCACAGATACGCAGTATTTT	CASSYWGESTDTQYF
TRBD1	many	TRBV6-5	TRBJ2-5	TGTGCCAGCAGTCCCGGACAGGGGCTGTCAGAGGCCCAGTACTTC	CASSPGQGLSEAQYF
-	-	TRBV7-8	TRBJ2-7	TGTGCCAGCAGCTTAGAACTGGCCTATGAGGAGTACTTC	CASSLELAYEEYF
TRBD2	many	TRBV10-3	TRBJ2-7	TGTGCCATCAGTGAAGGACTAGCGGGAGCCTACGAGCAGTACTTC	CAISEGLAGAYEQYF
TRBD2	few	TRBV20-1	TRBJ2-7	TGCAGTGCTAGGGACGGGGGGGGGCTACACGAGCAGTACTTC	CSARDGGGLHEQYF
-	-	TRBV14	TRBJ2-1	TGTGCCAGCAGCCATGAGGGGTGGAGCTCCAACTATGAGCAGTTCTTC	CASSHEGWSSNYEQFF
-	-	TRBV29-1	TRBJ1-1	TGCAGCGTACAGAGGTGGGGCACTGAAGCTTTCTTT	CSVQRWGTEAFF
TRBD1	-	TRBV6-1	TRBJ2-3	TGTGCAAGCAGGGACAATAGGGACAGGGAAGATACGCAGTATTTT	CASRDNRDREDTQYF
-	-	TRBV6-1	TRBJ1-1	TGTGACAGCAGTGGAGGGGGACCTCGGGTACCTGAAACTTTCTTT	CDSSGGGPRVPETFF
TRBD2	-	TRBV4-1	TRBJ2-1	TGCGCCAGCAGGCAAGACCCTGGATCTAGCGGGACTACATACAATGAGCAGTTCTTC	CASRQDPGSSGTTYNEQFF
-	-	TRBV11-3	TRBJ2-2	TGTGCCAGCAGCTTAGCCGGCCACGGGGAGCTGTTTTTT	CASSLAGHGELFF
-	-	TRBV29-1	TRBJ2-7	TGCAGCATTGAAGGAGGGGGGATACGAACCTACGAGCAGTACTTC	CSIEGGGIRTYEQYF
-	-	TRBV12-3/TRBV12-4	TRBJ2-2	TGTGCCAGTAGCGGATCGGGCATCGGGGAGCTGTTTTTT	CASSGSGIGELFF
TRBD1	medium-sized	TRBV29-1	TRBJ1-1	TGCAGCGGATACAGGGGGAAAATGGGCACTGAAGCTTTCTTT	CSGYRGKMGTEAFF
TRBD2	-	TRBV11-3	TRBJ2-1	TGTGCCAACAGCTTAGCTAGCGGGGGCTACAACGAGCATTTCTTC	CANSLASGGYNEHFF
-	-	TRBV29-1	TRBJ2-1	TGCGGCGTAGAACGGCAGGGCATAAATGAACAGTTCTTC	CGVERQGINEQFF
TRBD1	-	TRBV11-2	TRBJ2-1	TGTGTCAGCAGCTTATTTCTGAGACAGGGGATGGATGAGCAGTTCTTC	CVSSLFLRQGMDEQFF
-	few	TRBV29-1	TRBJ1-1	TGCAGCCTGCGACTTGGGGGCACTGAAGCTTCCTTT	CSLRLGGTEASF
-	-	TRBV29-1	TRBJ2-7	TGCAGCGTTGGAAGGCGACAGGAGTACGAGCAGTACTTC	CSVGRRQEYEQYF
-	-	TRBV10-3	TRBJ2-3	TGTGCCATCAAGGAAGGGGTGGGGGCAGATACGCAGTACTTT	CAIKEGVGADTQYF
TRBD2	-	TRBV20-1	TRBJ2-1	TGCAGTGCTAGAGATGGACGGGTAGCGGGAGCCGCTGATCAGTTCTTC	CSARDGRVAGAADQFF
-	-	TRBV29-1	TRBJ2-1	TGCAGCGCTGAAGGGATGGTGGGCAATGAGCAGTTCTTC	CSAEGMVGNEQFF
-	-	TRBV25-1	TRBJ2-5	TGTGCCAGCAGTGCTTTAGGGAACCAAGTGACCCAGTACTTC	CASSALGNQVTQYF
-	few	TRBV5-1	TRBJ1-1	TGCGCCAGCAGCTTGGATTGGCTCCCCGGTGGAGCTTTCTTT	CASSLDWLPGGAFF
-	-	TRBV29-1	TRBJ2-1	TGCAGCGTCGATCTGGGTTTTACCTACAATGAGCAGTTCTTC	CSVDLGFTYNEQFF
TRBD1	many	TRBV6-1	TRBJ1-2	TGTGCCAGCAGTGATACAAGCTTTTTCCACGAAGACAGGGAGCTTTTCTACACCTTC	CASSDTSFFHEDRELFYTF
-	-	TRBV7-8	TRBJ2-5	TGTGCCAGTAGCTTAACTCAACAAGAGACCCAGTACTTC	CASSLTQQETQYF
TRBD2	-	TRBV29-1	TRBJ2-2	TGCAGCGTTGGCCGGCGGGAGGCAGGGGAGCTGTTTTTT	CSVGRREAGELFF
-	-	TRBV20-1	TRBJ2-7	TGCAGTGCTAGACCCCTGGGACCCCTTAACGGGCAGTACTTC	CSARPLGPLNGQYF
-	-	TRBV6-1	TRBJ1-1	TGTGCCAGCAGTGAATCAGGGATCACTGAAGCTTTCTTT	CASSESGITEAFF
TRBD1	many	TRBV4-2	TRBJ2-7	TGTGCCAGCAGCCCGACGGGACAGAGCTACGAGCAGTACTTC	CASSPTGQSYEQYF
-	-	TRBV28	TRBJ1-3	TGTGCCAGCAGTTTACCCGGAACACTTGGAGACACCATATATTTT	CASSLPGTLGDTIYF
-	-	TRBV6-1	TRBJ2-7	TGTGCCAGCAATGAAGGTTGGTCAGGGGACTTC	CASNEGWSGDF
TRBD2	once	TRBV7-2	TRBJ2-2	TGTGCCAGCAGCTGGGGACTATCGGGAGGTCCGAACACCGGGGAGCTGTTTTTT	CASSWGLSGGPNTGELFF
-	many	TRBV28	TRBJ1-1	TGTGCCAGCTGGCCCCTCACAGGGTTCACTGAAGCTTTCTTT	CASWPLTGFTEAFF
-	-	TRBV6-1	TRBJ2-2	TGTGCCAGTAGTGAAATGTTCTATCCCAGGGAGCTGTTTTTT	CASSEMFYPRELFF